Included here is one T cell receptor (beta chain) sequence, with context. What it binds is not known. These data belong to a study of OX40 agonist ivuxolimab in advanced cancers. Across the whole study: Patients receiving dose escalation had hepatocellular carcinoma, melanoma, renal cell or head and neck cancer.

Study results and limitations: Expanded clones were, on average, more numerous among CD8+ T cells than CD4+. The antigen specificity of the peripheral T cells (those that were expanded) was not determined. There was clonal expansion of CD4+ and CD8+ blood T cells by week 6 at 0.1 to 3.0 mg/kg.

The repertoire was sequenced with immunoSEQ multiplex PCR; TCRdb's copy has only in-frame clones and lacks some. The sample consists of tens of thousands of clones, around 89% of them appearing once. The receptor was isolated from an adult with an advanced solid tumor such as melanoma, head and neck, liver or kidney cancer. Material: CD4+ or CD8+ T cells sorted from blood, obtained in a trial of the OX40 agonist ivuxolimab.

The CDR3 protein is CASSPSGLGTYNEQFF. The CDR3 nucleotides read TGTGCCAGCAGCCCCTCGGGACTAGGGACCTACAATGAGCAGTTCTTC. The chain carries TRBV7-2 and TRBJ2-1, with TRBD2 matching over 8 bases. Germline V gene data show CDR1 as SGHTA and CDR2 as FQGNSA. The CDR3 loop spans 16 amino acids. J gave up 2 bases and V 5 bases, and 8 bases lay outside the gene matches.